This T cell receptor beta chain comes out of a study of blood T cell repertoires in COVID-19. Study as a whole: Spain, Italy and the United States supplied samples that represented acute and convalescent COVID-19. The cDNA or gDNA used as material had been derived from T cells, B-cell-depleted T cells, or PBMCs.

In the source study's methods: Cell counts per sample came from amplifying reference gene primers. Assay used: immunoSEQ multiplex PCR; TCRdb lists only in-frame clones, some missing. V, J and clone size reflect that table, while D and trimming were determined from the DNA. Among 100,000 to 150,000 clones listed, roughly 86% were seen once. This CDR3 comprises 13 residues. Trimming removed 2 bases from V and 5 bases from J, with 8 bases in between. The germline gives CDR1 MGHRA, CDR2 YSYEKL. This clone has a handful of counts. This clonotype originated in a human donor in a cohort sampled during active COVID-19. V and J are TRBV4-1 and TRBJ2-3, with D unclear. The sequenced material came from peripheral blood. CDR3 in amino acids: CASSQNSLDTQYF. Written as DNA, the CDR3 is TGCGCCAGCAGCCAAAATTCCCTAGATACGCAGTATTTT.